By share, the clone carrying this T cell receptor beta chain ranks as large. This sample was taken from a study of CD4 and CD8 cells across lung adenocarcinoma regions. TCRdb redid the calling of the PCR reads with MiXCR, one entry per CDR3 protein. The table includes about 5,500 distinct CDR3 sequences, 40% to 60% detected once. Localized lung adenocarcinoma, a non-small cell lung cancer, affected the donors. The sequence came from a male donor with lung adenocarcinoma. The CD4 and CD8 labels of this study may be unreliable. Material for sequencing was CD4+ T cells from the margin of a lung tumor.

CDR3: CASSSTTGNNEQFF. The CDR3 DNA reads as TGTGCCAGCAGTTCGACCACAGGAAACAATGAGCAGTTCTTC. V and J are TRBV6-5 and TRBJ2-1; perhaps TRBD1 as D (5 bases). CDR3 size: 14 residues. V was pared by 4 bases and J by 5 bases, with 12 bases between. Germline V gene sequence: CDR1 MNHEY, CDR2 SVGAGI.